In its sample, the clone carrying this T cell receptor beta chain was seen a few times. The source of the sample is a study of blood T cell repertoires in COVID-19. In the study overall: Sources were T cells, B-cell-depleted T cells, or PBMCs; the material itself was cDNA or gDNA.

Authors' processing steps: How many nucleated cells were present was estimated from reference gene primer amplification. Only in-frame clones appear in the TCRdb table, and some are missing; sequencing was by immunoSEQ multiplex PCR. That table supplies the V and J calls and clone size; D and trimming were determined from the DNA. The sample lists roughly 190,000 clones; 84% were seen once. CDR1 and CDR2 (germline): SGHTS, YDEGEE. This CDR3 has 14 amino acids. V shed 0 bases and J shed 0 bases, with 4 bases lying between them. The chain employs TRBV5-8 and TRBJ1-5; D is unresolved. The sequenced sample consisted of peripheral blood. This TCR came from a human donor in a cohort sampled during active COVID-19. The CDR3 sequence is CASSLVYSNQPQHF. CDR3 nucleotides: TGTGCCAGCAGCTTGGTTTATAGCAATCAGCCCCAGCATTTT.